Listed here is a single T cell receptor beta chain. Its target is not known. Mismatch with germline at one junction end may stem from a read error. These data are taken from a study of somatic mutations in cytotoxic T cells in rheumatoid arthritis. Across the whole study: Blood (approximately 30 ml EDTA) from each patient was taken right after diagnosis, before any treatment. Purity of nearly 100% was reached when some V beta antibody-stained T-cell populations were flow-sorted, including V beta1+ cells sequenced for TCRB. Findings of the study overall: CD8+ T-cell clonality did not differ significantly between rheumatoid arthritis patients and age-matched healthy controls. The antigen targets of the expanded CD8+ clones were unknown.

Measured with immunoSEQ multiplex PCR; TCRdb has only the in-frame clones, and not every one. The sample records 20,000 to 25,000 clones, approximately 81% being singletons. This CDR3 has 15 residues. Germline V gene lookup returns CDR1 KGHSH and CDR2 LQKENI. The receptor comes from an adult with rheumatoid arthritis. The genes are TRBV18 and TRBJ2-2; a weak D match, TRBD1 (5 bases). Sequenced: CD8+ T cells sorted from blood. The CDR3 region is CASPPTDANTGELFF. The CDR3 region has the DNA TGTGCCAGCCCACCGACAGACGCGAACACCGGGGAGCTGTTTTTT.